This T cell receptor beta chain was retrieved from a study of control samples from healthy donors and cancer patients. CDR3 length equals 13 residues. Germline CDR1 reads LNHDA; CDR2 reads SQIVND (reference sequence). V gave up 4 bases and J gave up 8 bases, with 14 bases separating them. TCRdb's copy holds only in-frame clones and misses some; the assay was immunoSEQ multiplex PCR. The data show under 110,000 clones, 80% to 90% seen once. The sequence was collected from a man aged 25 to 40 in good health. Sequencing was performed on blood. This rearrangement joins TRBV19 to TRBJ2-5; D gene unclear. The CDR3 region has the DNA TGTGCCAGTAGTAGGAGTCCCTCGACAACCCAGTACTTC. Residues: CASSRSPSTTQYF.